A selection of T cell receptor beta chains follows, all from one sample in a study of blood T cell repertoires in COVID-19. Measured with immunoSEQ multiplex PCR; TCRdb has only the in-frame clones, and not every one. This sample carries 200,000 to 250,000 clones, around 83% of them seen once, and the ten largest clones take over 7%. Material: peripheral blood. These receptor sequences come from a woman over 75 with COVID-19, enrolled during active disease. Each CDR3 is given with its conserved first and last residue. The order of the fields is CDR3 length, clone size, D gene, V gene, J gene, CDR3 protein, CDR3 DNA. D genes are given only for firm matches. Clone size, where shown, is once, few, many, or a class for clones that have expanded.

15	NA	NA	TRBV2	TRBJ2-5	CASSDGRLIGETQYF	TGTGCCAGCAGTGACGGCCGGCTCATCGGGGAGACCCAGTACTTC
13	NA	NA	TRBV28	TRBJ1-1	CASSPPRGTEAFF	TGTGCCAGCAGTCCGCCGCGTGGCACTGAAGCTTTCTTT
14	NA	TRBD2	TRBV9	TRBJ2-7	CASSVLGTSNEQYF	TGTGCCAGCAGCGTCTTAGGGACTAGCAACGAGCAGTACTTC
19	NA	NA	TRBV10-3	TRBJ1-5	CAISESKGSGDYSNQPQHF	TGTGCCATCAGTGAGTCGAAGGGAAGCGGGGACTATAGCAATCAGCCCCAGCATTTT
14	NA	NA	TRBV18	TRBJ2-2	CASSLGLLTGELFF	TGTGCCAGCTCACTGGGGCTTCTCACCGGGGAGCTGTTTTTT
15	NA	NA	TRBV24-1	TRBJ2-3	CATSVRGISTDTQYF	TGTGCCACCAGTGTCCGGGGTATAAGCACAGATACGCAGTATTTT
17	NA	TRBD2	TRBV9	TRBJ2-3	CASSAVLLAGGADTQYF	TGTGCCAGCAGCGCAGTCCTGTTGGCGGGAGGGGCAGATACGCAGTATTTT
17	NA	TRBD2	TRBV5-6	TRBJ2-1	CASSRTSGRGRARKGFF	TGTGCCAGCAGCAGGACTAGCGGGAGAGGCCGAGCGAGGAAGGGGTTCTTC
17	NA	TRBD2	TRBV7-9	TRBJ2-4	CASSLEGAGGVENIQYF	TGTGCCAGCAGCTTAGAAGGAGCGGGAGGGGTCGAAAACATTCAGTACTTC
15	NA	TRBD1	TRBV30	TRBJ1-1	CAWDSGQGANTEAFF	TGTGCCTGGGATAGCGGACAGGGGGCGAACACTGAAGCTTTCTTT
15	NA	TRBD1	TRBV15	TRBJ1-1	CATSDRVAGDTEAFF	TGTGCCACCAGCGACAGGGTCGCAGGAGACACTGAAGCTTTCTTT
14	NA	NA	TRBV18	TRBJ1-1	CASSRTGSDTEAFF	TGTGCCAGCTCACGTACCGGGTCGGACACTGAAGCTTTCTTT
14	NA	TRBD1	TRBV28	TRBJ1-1	CASIQGPYNTEAFF	TGTGCCAGCATACAGGGGCCCTACAACACTGAAGCTTTCTTT
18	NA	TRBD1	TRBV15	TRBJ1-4	CATRKGTGGFGANEKLFF	TGTGCCACCAGAAAAGGGACAGGGGGTTTCGGAGCTAATGAAAAACTGTTTTTT
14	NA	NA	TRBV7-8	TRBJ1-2	CASSLRRPRDGYTF	TGTGCCAGCAGCTTAAGGCGCCCGAGGGATGGCTACACCTTC
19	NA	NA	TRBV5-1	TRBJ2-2	CASSLGSGAGTINTGELFF	TGCGCCAGCAGCCTTGGGTCAGGGGCCGGGACTATTAACACCGGGGAGCTGTTTTTT
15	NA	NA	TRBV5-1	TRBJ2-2	CASSLTGRGDGELFF	TGCGCCAGCAGCTTAACCGGGAGAGGGGACGGGGAGCTGTTTTTT
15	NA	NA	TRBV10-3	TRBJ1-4	CAIRNTPDAGEKLFF	TGTGCCATCAGGAATACCCCGGACGCGGGTGAAAAACTGTTTTTT
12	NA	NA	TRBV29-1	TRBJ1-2	CSAQSGGRGYTF	TGCAGCGCCCAGTCGGGGGGGAGAGGCTACACCTTC
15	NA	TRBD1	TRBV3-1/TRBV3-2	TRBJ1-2	CASSSRDRGRWGYTF	TGTGCCAGCAGCTCAAGGGACAGGGGGCGATGGGGCTACACCTTC
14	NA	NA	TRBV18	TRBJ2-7	CASSPGTSGSEQYF	TGTGCCAGCTCCCCGGGAACCTCTGGCTCCGAGCAGTACTTC
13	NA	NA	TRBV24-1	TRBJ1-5	CATRQGRGQPQHF	TGTGCCACCAGACAGGGAAGAGGTCAGCCCCAGCATTTT
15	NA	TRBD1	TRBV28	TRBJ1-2	CASSSSGGSNYGYTF	TGTGCCAGCAGTTCTTCAGGGGGCTCGAATTATGGCTACACCTTC
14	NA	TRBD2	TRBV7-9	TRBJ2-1	CASSPEVLAGVRFF	TGTGCCAGCAGCCCCGAGGTACTAGCGGGGGTACGGTTCTTC
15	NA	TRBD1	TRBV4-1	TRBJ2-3	CASSLRDRDLDTQYF	TGCGCCAGCAGCCTCCGGGACAGGGATTTGGATACGCAGTATTTT
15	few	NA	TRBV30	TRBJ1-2	CAFRGGLRANYGYTF	TGTGCCTTTAGGGGAGGGTTGAGAGCTAACTATGGCTACACCTTC
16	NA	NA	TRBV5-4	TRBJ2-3	CASSGGQNRYTDTQYF	TGTGCCAGCAGCGGTGGACAAAACCGATACACAGATACGCAGTATTTT
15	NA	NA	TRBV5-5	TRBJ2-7	CASSLGPGISYEQYF	TGTGCCAGCAGCTTGGGACCAGGGATCTCCTACGAGCAGTACTTC
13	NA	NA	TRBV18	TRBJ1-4	CASSPRQDEKLFF	TGTGCCAGCTCACCACGACAGGATGAAAAACTGTTTTTT
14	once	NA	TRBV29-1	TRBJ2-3	CSVNTRKGTDTQYF	TGCAGCGTGAACACCAGAAAGGGGACAGATACGCAGTATTTT
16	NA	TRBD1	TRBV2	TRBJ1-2	CANEKLRDSPSYGYTF	TGTGCCAACGAAAAGCTCCGGGACAGCCCTTCCTATGGCTACACCTTC
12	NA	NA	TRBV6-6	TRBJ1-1	CASGWGYTEAFF	TGTGCCAGCGGGTGGGGCTACACTGAAGCTTTCTTT
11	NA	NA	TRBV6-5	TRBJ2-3	CASSLADTQYF	TGTGCCAGCAGCCTTGCAGATACGCAGTATTTT
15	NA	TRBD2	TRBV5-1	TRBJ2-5	CASSLGLAAQETQYF	TGCGCCAGCAGCTTGGGACTAGCGGCACAAGAGACCCAGTACTTC
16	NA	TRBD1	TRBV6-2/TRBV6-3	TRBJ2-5	CASSHWTGSSQETQYF	TGTGCCAGCAGCCATTGGACAGGGTCGAGCCAAGAGACCCAGTACTTC
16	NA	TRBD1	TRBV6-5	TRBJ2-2	CASSYSDRVYTGELFF	TGTGCCAGCAGTTACTCCGACAGGGTTTACACCGGGGAGCTGTTTTTT
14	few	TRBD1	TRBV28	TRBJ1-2	CASSHEGASYGYTF	TGTGCCAGCAGTCACGAGGGGGCGAGCTATGGCTACACCTTC
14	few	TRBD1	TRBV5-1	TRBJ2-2	CASSLGTVTGELFF	TGCGCCAGCAGCCTCGGGACAGTCACCGGGGAGCTGTTTTTT
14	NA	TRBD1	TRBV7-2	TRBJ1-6	CASSLSGTGSPLHF	TGTGCCAGCAGCTTATCCGGGACAGGTTCACCCCTCCACTTT
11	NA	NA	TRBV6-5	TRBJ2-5	CASKRGQTQYF	TGTGCCAGCAAAAGGGGTCAGACCCAGTACTTC
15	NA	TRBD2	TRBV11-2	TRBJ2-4	CASSSSGGSKNIQYF	TGTGCCAGCAGCTCCAGCGGGGGCTCAAAAAACATTCAGTACTTC
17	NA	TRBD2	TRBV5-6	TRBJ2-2	CASSFLAGQGDTGELFF	TGTGCCAGCAGCTTCCTAGCGGGGCAGGGAGACACCGGGGAGCTGTTTTTT
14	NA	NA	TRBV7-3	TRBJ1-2	CASSPGQTSYGYTF	TGTGCCAGCAGCCCTGGACAGACTTCCTATGGCTACACCTTC
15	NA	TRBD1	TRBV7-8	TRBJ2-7	CASSLAPQGNYEQYF	TGTGCCAGCAGCTTAGCCCCACAGGGGAACTACGAGCAGTACTTC
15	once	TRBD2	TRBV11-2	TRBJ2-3	CASSLAGGSTDTQYF	TGTGCCAGCAGTCTAGCGGGAGGGAGCACAGATACGCAGTATTTT
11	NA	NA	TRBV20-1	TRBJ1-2	CSARQKHGYTF	TGCAGTGCTCGACAGAAGCATGGCTACACCTTC
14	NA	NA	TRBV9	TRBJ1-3	CASSVGQAGNTIYF	TGTGCCAGCAGCGTAGGACAAGCTGGAAACACCATATATTTT
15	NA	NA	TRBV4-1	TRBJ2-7	CASSPAPRPGSEQYF	TGCGCCAGCAGCCCCGCCCCTCGACCAGGCAGCGAGCAGTACTTC
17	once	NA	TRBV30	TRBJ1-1	CAWSVRVGGGLNTEAFF	TGTGCCTGGAGTGTAAGGGTCGGTGGGGGCTTGAACACTGAAGCTTTCTTT
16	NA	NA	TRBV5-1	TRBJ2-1	CASSLAGEFAYNEQFF	TGCGCCAGCAGCTTGGCTGGTGAGTTCGCCTACAATGAGCAGTTCTTC
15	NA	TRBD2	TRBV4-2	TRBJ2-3	CASSQGLAGGDTQYF	TGTGCCAGCAGCCAAGGGCTAGCGGGAGGGGATACGCAGTATTTT
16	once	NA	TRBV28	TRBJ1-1	CASRTWGVKANTEAFF	TGTGCCAGCAGGACCTGGGGGGTTAAGGCGAACACTGAAGCTTTCTTT
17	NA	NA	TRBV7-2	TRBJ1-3	CASSFFGFDSSENTIYF	TGTGCCAGCAGCTTTTTTGGCTTCGACAGTTCGGAAAACACCATATATTTT
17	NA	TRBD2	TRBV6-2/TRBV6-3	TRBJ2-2	CASSYPSSGGNTGELFF	TGTGCCAGCAGTTACCCCTCTAGCGGGGGGAACACCGGGGAGCTGTTTTTT